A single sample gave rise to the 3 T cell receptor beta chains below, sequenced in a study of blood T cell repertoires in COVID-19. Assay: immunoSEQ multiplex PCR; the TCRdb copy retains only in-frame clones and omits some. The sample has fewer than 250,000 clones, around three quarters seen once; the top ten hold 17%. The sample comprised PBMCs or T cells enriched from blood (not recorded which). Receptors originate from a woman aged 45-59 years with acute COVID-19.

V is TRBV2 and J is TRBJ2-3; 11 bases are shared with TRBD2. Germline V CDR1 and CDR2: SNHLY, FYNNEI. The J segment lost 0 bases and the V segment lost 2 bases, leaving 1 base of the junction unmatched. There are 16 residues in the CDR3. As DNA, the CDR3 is TGTGCCAGCAGTGAACGACTAGCGGGGAGCACAGATACGCAGTATTTT. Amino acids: CASSERLAGSTDTQYF.

The CDR3 coding sequence is TGTGCCAGCAGCGCCACGACAGATTATAATTCACCCCTCCACTTT. Its translation is CASSATTDYNSPLHF. The V gene is TRBV6-4, the J gene TRBJ1-6; possibly TRBD1 for D (5 bases). V lost 6 bases to trimming and J lost 4 bases, with 13 bases between them. The CDR3 extends over 15 amino acids. Per the germline V gene, CDR1 is MRHNA and CDR2 is SNTAGT.

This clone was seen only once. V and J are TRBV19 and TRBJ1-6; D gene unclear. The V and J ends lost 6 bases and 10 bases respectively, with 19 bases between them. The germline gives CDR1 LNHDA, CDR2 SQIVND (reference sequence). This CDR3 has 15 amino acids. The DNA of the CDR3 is TGTGCCAGTAGCTCGGTGAACGGCGGAGGATCACCCCTCCACTTT. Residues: CASSSVNGGGSPLHF.